The rows below give T cell receptor beta chains drawn from one sample of a study of T cells in Graves' hyperthyroidism and ophthalmopathy. MiXCR was run by TCRdb on the multiplex PCR reads, yielding one entry per CDR3 protein. The table has approximately 720,000 distinct CDR3 sequences, around 20% seen once; the top ten hold 16%. The sample consisted of blood. The receptors here all came from a woman aged 45-60 years with Graves' hyperthyroidism that later progressed to Graves' ophthalmopathy. CDR3s leave out the opening cysteine and the closing phenylalanine or tryptophan. Not every row has a clone size; where given, it reads once, few, many or a size class.

clone_size j_call v_call cdr3_aa
many TRBJ1-5 TRBV7-7 ASSLDRRGDRQPQH
NA TRBJ1-5 TRBV2 ASKLGAISDQPQH
many TRBJ1-5 TRBV3-1 ASSPDHRGDQPQH
NA TRBJ1-3 TRBV18 ASSSTQGAAGNTIY
NA TRBJ2-5 TRBV6-1 ASSQLSQGKETQY
NA TRBJ1-5 TRBV19 ASTLRLEQPQH
NA TRBJ2-2 TRBV11-1 ASSLEVDTGELF
NA TRBJ1-2 TRBV5-1 ASSLAGAEGYT
many TRBJ2-5 TRBV3-1 ASAPQRALETQY
NA TRBJ1-1 TRBV10-3 ATVPGQGARGEAF
NA TRBJ2-2 TRBV7-2 ASSPQGPNTGELF
many TRBJ2-3 TRBV2 ASRSEIALRLAGVDTQY
few TRBJ1-1 TRBV4-1 ASSQEYREYTEAF
many TRBJ2-3 TRBV20-1 SASPGLDATDTQY
few TRBJ2-2 TRBV3-1 ASSVAGGLGTGELF
many TRBJ1-1 TRBV5-1 ASSLTGMNTEAF
many TRBJ1-1 TRBV3-1 ASSQDRRGRIFGDTEAF
many TRBJ2-5 TRBV6-1 ASSEVWTQETQY
NA TRBJ2-1 TRBV5-1 ASSLDGYSEQF
NA TRBJ1-2 TRBV28 ASGDNGRYT
many TRBJ1-1 TRBV7-2 ASSRTPQNTEAF
few TRBJ2-7 TRBV13 ASSPDREDSYEQY
few TRBJ1-1 TRBV6-5 ASSYFQGNTEAF
NA TRBJ1-5 TRBV20-1 SAKNRDKPNQPQH
few TRBJ2-1 TRBV13 ASSPTGGGAWFNEQF
many TRBJ1-1 TRBV11-3 ASSLARPGGRTEAF
many TRBJ1-5 TRBV15 ATSRDRQVSQPQH
many TRBJ1-2 TRBV7-9 ASSLARQGANGYT
few TRBJ1-2 TRBV27 ATRDRGLFYGYT
NA TRBJ2-1 TRBV9 ASGRDVYNEQF
NA TRBJ1-5 TRBV4-1 ASSQFGLIQPQH
many TRBJ1-2 TRBV18 ASSPGRNEYGYT
few TRBJ1-4 TRBV6-5 ASSYKAFSTNEKLF
many TRBJ1-1 TRBV6-6 ASSYSAGAGTEAF
NA TRBJ2-5 TRBV7-8 ASSPGEAQD
many TRBJ2-7 TRBV10-3 AISDMDRASYEQY
few TRBJ2-7 TRBV7-9 ASSLDWYEQY
many TRBJ2-5 TRBV7-3 ASSLRGGNQETQY
many TRBJ1-5 TRBV6-1 ASSYSMAGNQPQH
NA TRBJ1-4 TRBV5-6 ASSLQGEIGEKLF
many TRBJ1-4 TRBV18 ASSPDRNNEKLF
many TRBJ1-1 TRBV12-3/TRBV12-4 ASSLLGGGNTEAF
NA TRBJ1-5 TRBV30 AWSVGRNQPQH
many TRBJ2-7 TRBV20-1 SARDFLGVEQY
many TRBJ2-3 TRBV20-1 SAETAGGSDTQY
many TRBJ2-5 TRBV3-1 ASSQDWGEPETQY
few TRBJ2-2 TRBV5-1 ASSLGVSTNTGELF
NA TRBJ1-2 TRBV7-9 TSSSVGDHGYT
few TRBJ2-5 TRBV5-5 ASSPSGLAGSQETQY
few TRBJ2-1 TRBV4-1 ASSQLTDGHNEQF
many TRBJ1-2 TRBV2 ASSGGPIYGYT
NA TRBJ2-3 TRBV19 ASTQGTSGGWRDTQY
NA TRBJ1-2 TRBV10-3 AISESRTGDGYT